Presented here are 29 T cell receptor beta chains from one specimen sequenced in a study of low-dose radiotherapy and immunotherapy resistance in tumors. Alpha- and beta-chain coverage of first-strand cDNA came from TRAV- and TRBV-specific primers. Over around 19 PCR cycles, TCRs were amplified from a constant-region primer and V-primer adapter. TCRdb re-derived calls from the reads in MiXCR, one entry per CDR3 protein. The data hold about 7,300 distinct CDR3 sequences, with roughly 62% observed a single time. These receptors originate from a human donor with advanced metastatic prostate, ovarian, gallbladder or colorectal cancer (not recorded which). This table probably holds off-target reads from a library built for another chain.

This clonotype has a handful of counts. This chain uses TRBV2 with TRBJ2-2; 9 positions agree with TRBD2. Unmatched junction bases numbered 8, after V lost 2 bases and J lost 1 base. Per germline, CDR1 SNHLY and CDR2 FYNNEI. The CDR3 extends over 18 amino acids. CDR3 DNA: TGTGCCAGCAGTGAATTGCGACTAGCGGCCAAGAACACCGGGGAGCTGTTTTTT. This translates into CASSELRLAAKNTGELFF.

This clonotype was observed a handful of times. J is TRBJ2-7 and V is TRBV28; no clear D. Deletions cut 3 bases from V and 2 bases from J, with 5 bases between. There are 12 residues in the CDR3. The germline gives CDR1 MDHEN, CDR2 SYDVKM. The CDR3 DNA reads as TGTGCCAGCAGTTTTTTCGCCTACGAGCAGTACTTC. This encodes CASSFFAYEQYF.

This rearrangement joins TRBV5-6 to TRBJ2-2; perhaps D is TRBD1 or TRBD2 (6 bases each). Germline V CDR1 and CDR2: SGHDT, YYEEEE. Trimming removed 0 bases at V and 8 bases at J, with 11 bases between. CDR3 size: 14 residues. The CDR3 here is CASSLVGGRGELFF. CDR3 in DNA: TGTGCCAGCAGCTTGGTGGGGGGCCGTGGGGAGCTGTTTTTT. The complete variable domain, with remaining parts taken from reference TRBV5-6 and TRBJ2-2, reads DAGVTQSPTHLIKTRGQQVTLRCSPKSGHDTVSWYQQALGQGPQFIFQYYEEEERQRGNFPDRFSGHQFPNYSSELNVNALLLGDSALYLCASSLVGGRGELFFGEGSRLTVL.

This clonotype is a singleton in its sample. J is TRBJ1-5 and V is TRBV6-2 or TRBV6-3; 7 bases are shared with TRBD1. Trimming removed 4 bases from V and 4 bases from J; junction bases left unmatched: 1. The CDR3 consists of 13 residues. The germline V gene encodes CDR1 MNHEY and CDR2 SVGEGT. The CDR3 region has the DNA TGTGCCAGCAGTTTGACAGGGAATCAGCCCCAGCATTTT. Protein product: CASSLTGNQPQHF.

The J gene is TRBJ1-2, the V gene TRBV28; the D gene is possibly TRBD1 (5 bases). The V and J ends lost 5 bases and 4 bases respectively, with 17 bases between them. Germline assignment: CDR1 MDHEN and CDR2 SYDVKM. The CDR3 spans 15 residues. CDR3 amino acids: CASSGLGAWAYGYTF. CDR3 nucleotide sequence: TGTGCCAGCAGTGGCCTAGGGGCCTGGGCCTATGGCTACACCTTC.

This chain joins TRBV11-2 and TRBJ2-1, with D perhaps matching TRBD1 (6 bases). The germline CDR1 and CDR2 sequences are SGHAT and FQNNGV. The germline V and J ends were trimmed by 5 bases and 2 bases, with 13 bases remaining between them. This CDR3 contains 15 residues. This CDR3 is CASSPTAGAYNEQFF. For the CDR3, the DNA is TGTGCCAGCAGCCCGACTGCAGGGGCCTACAATGAGCAGTTCTTC.

This rearrangement joins TRBV6-5 to TRBJ2-2; D is unresolved. The CDR3 extends over 12 amino acids. Germline CDR1 MNHEY, CDR2 SVGAGI. Trimming pared 5 bases from V and 3 bases from J, leaving 4 bases between. This chain's CDR3 is CASSRDTGELFF. The CDR3 nucleotides are TGTGCCAGCAGTCGGGACACCGGGGAGCTGTTTTTT.

The chain joins TRBV10-3 to TRBJ2-5; D possibly corresponds to TRBD2 (6 bases). Trimming pared 10 bases from V and 2 bases from J, leaving 8 bases between. CDR3 length equals 11 residues. Looked up from germline, CDR1 is ENHRY and CDR2 is SYGVKD. CDR3 amino acids: CATAGQETQYF. DNA of the CDR3: TGTGCCACTGCGGGGCAAGAGACCCAGTACTTC.

The chain carries TRBV28 and TRBJ1-6, with TRBD1 matching over 8 bases. CDR1 is MDHEN, CDR2 SYDVKM, per germline. Trimming cost V 7 bases and J 7 bases; bases outside gene matches: 6. The CDR3 covers 14 residues. The DNA for the CDR3 is TGTGCCAGCAAAATCGGACAGGGAAATTCACCCCTCCACTTT. Its translation: CASKIGQGNSPLHF.

This chain uses TRBV12-3 or TRBV12-4 with TRBJ1-1, with unresolved D. The CDR3 has 15 residues. The V end lost 6 bases, the J end lost 0 bases, and 14 bases lay between the germline ends. The CDR3 loop is CASSQAAVLNTEAFF. The CDR3 region has the DNA TGTGCCAGCAGCCAAGCAGCAGTCCTGAACACTGAAGCTTTCTTT.

The genes are TRBV29-1 and TRBJ1-3, with a weak D call TRBD1 (6 bases). V dropped 4 bases and J dropped 2 bases, with 9 bases sitting between them. This CDR3 has 13 amino acids. Germline CDR1 SQVTM, CDR2 ANQGSEA. The CDR3 bases are TGCAGCGTTGGGGGGGCAGCTGGAAACACCATATATTTT. It encodes CSVGGAAGNTIYF.

V usage is TRBV5-6 and J usage is TRBJ1-4; TRBD1 aligns across 9 bases. V shed 2 bases and J 7 bases; nucleotides not matched to a gene: 6. The V gene's germline CDR1 is SGHDT and CDR2 YYEEEE. CDR3 length: 15 amino acids. The CDR3 DNA reads TGTGCCAGCAGCTTCAGACAGGGGGATACTGAAAAACTGTTTTTT. Protein product: CASSFRQGDTEKLFF. The entire variable domain, with the rest obtained from reference TRBV5-6 and TRBJ1-4, is as follows: DAGVTQSPTHLIKTRGQQVTLRCSPKSGHDTVSWYQQALGQGPQFIFQYYEEEERQRGNFPDRFSGHQFPNYSSELNVNALLLGDSALYLCASSFRQGDTEKLFFGSGTQLSVL.

This chain joins TRBV6-8 and TRBJ2-7, with D uncertain. The CDR3 spans 15 residues. Trimming cost V 5 bases and J 1 base, with 15 bases left between them. Germline V lookup: CDR1 MNHGY, CDR2 SAAAGT. CDR3 sequence (DNA): TGTGCCAGCAGTGAAGAGGCCGGGTCTTCCTACGAGCAGTACTTC. It yields the protein CASSEEAGSSYEQYF.

The chain uses TRBV28 and TRBJ1-2; no clear D gene. Germline V gene data show CDR1 as MDHEN and CDR2 as SYDVKM. Between the trimmed V and J ends, which lost 3 bases and 2 bases, there was a span of 16 bases. The CDR3 length is 16 residues. CDR3 nucleotide sequence: TGTGCCAGCAGTTTGAGGGAGAGGGAAATAAACTATGGCTACACCTTC. This sequence encodes CASSLREREINYGYTF.

The chain couples TRBV7-2 to TRBJ2-7; no firm D call. Between the trimmed V and J ends, which lost 4 bases and 0 bases, there was a span of 10 bases. Germline CDR1 SGHTA, CDR2 FQGNSA. CDR3 length equals 14 residues. Here the CDR3 reads CASSWTVSSYEQYF. In nucleotides, the CDR3 is TGTGCCAGCAGCTGGACGGTTAGCTCCTACGAGCAGTACTTC.

The chain has TRBV18 and TRBJ2-6; no reliable D call. Looked up from germline, CDR1 is KGHSH and CDR2 is LQKENI. The CDR3 spans 15 residues. Trimming left V 2 bases short and J 0 bases short, with 5 bases between. The CDR3 region has the DNA TGTGCCAGCTCACCAGAGCTCTCTGGGGCCAACGTCCTGACTTTC. Its protein is CASSPELSGANVLTF.

The CDR3 reads CASSLNIGNYEQYF. CDR3 in DNA: TGTGCCAGCAGCCTTAACATCGGAAACTACGAGCAGTACTTC. The rearrangement links TRBV27 to TRBJ2-7; D is unresolved. This CDR3 is 14 amino acids long. V lost 6 bases and J 3 bases, leaving 15 bases between the germline ends. CDR1 and CDR2 (germline): MNHEY, SMNVEV (reference sequence).

DNA for the CDR3: TGTGCCAGCAGCTTAGGAAGCAGGTCGGCGGGGGAGACCCAGTACTTC. Translating it yields CASSLGSRSAGETQYF. The J gene is TRBJ2-5, the V gene TRBV11-2, with D perhaps matching TRBD2 (6 bases). The ends were cut back, 1 base at V and 5 bases at J, with 17 bases in the middle. CDR1 SGHAT and CDR2 FQNNGV come from the germline V gene. The CDR3 length is 16 residues. Complete variable domain (other parts from reference TRBV11-2 and TRBJ2-5): EAGVAQSPRYKIIEKRQSVAFWCNPISGHATLYWYQQILGQGPKLLIQFQNNGVVDDSQLPKDRFSAERLKGVDSTLKIQPAKLEDSAVYLCASSLGSRSAGETQYFGPGTRLLVL.

The CDR3 reads CASSPSLAGAANEQFF. In DNA, the CDR3 is TGCGCCAGCAGCCCGTCCTTGGCGGGAGCGGCCAATGAGCAGTTCTTC. The chain links TRBV5-1 to TRBJ2-1; 7 bases are a match to TRBD2. The CDR3 totals 16 residues. The J segment lost 6 bases and the V segment lost 4 bases, leaving 13 bases of the junction unmatched. Germline V gene sequence: CDR1 SGHRS, CDR2 YFSETQ.

The sample holds a few counts of this clonotype. This chain joins TRBV28 and TRBJ2-1, with 8 bases that match TRBD2. CDR1 is MDHEN, CDR2 SYDVKM, per germline. V shed 9 bases, J shed 0 bases, and the junction held 16 bases outside the gene matches. The CDR3 spans 18 residues. CDR3 sequence (DNA): TGTGCCAGTAGGGGGGTTCGGTATCGGGAGGGCTCCTACAATGAGCAGTTCTTC. Protein: CASRGVRYREGSYNEQFF. The variable domain in full, completed from reference TRBV28 and TRBJ2-1, reads DVKVTQSSRYLVKRTGEKVFLECVQDMDHENMFWYRQDPGLGLRLIYFSYDVKMKEKGDIPEGYSVSREKKERFSLILESASTNQTSMYLCASRGVRYREGSYNEQFFGPGTRLTVL.

This clonotype was counted only a few times. The rearrangement joins TRBV2 to TRBJ2-5; D unclear. This CDR3 comprises 15 residues. CDR1 is SNHLY, CDR2 FYNNEI, per germline. The V end was cut by 7 bases, the J end by 2 bases, with 17 bases between. The CDR3 DNA is TGTGCCAGCAACGGCTTTGCGGCAAGTCAAGAGACCCAGTACTTC. This gives the protein CASNGFAASQETQYF.

This clonotype came up a few times. The chain combines TRBV28 with TRBJ1-5, with 8 bases lining up with TRBD1. Losses at the gene ends were 7 bases for V and 1 base for J; bases not matched to a gene: 3. The CDR3 sequence is 14 residues long. Germline V gives CDR1 MDHEN, CDR2 SYDVKM. The CDR3 region is CASKTGVSNQPQHF. For the CDR3, the DNA is TGTGCCAGCAAGACAGGGGTGAGCAATCAGCCCCAGCATTTT. Full variable domain (outside the CDR3, taken from reference TRBV28 and TRBJ1-5): DVKVTQSSRYLVKRTGEKVFLECVQDMDHENMFWYRQDPGLGLRLIYFSYDVKMKEKGDIPEGYSVSREKKERFSLILESASTNQTSMYLCASKTGVSNQPQHFGDGTRLSIL.

This clonotype was counted only a few times. The rearrangement uses TRBV11-2 and TRBJ2-5; no clear D. CDR1 is SGHAT and CDR2 is FQNNGV in the germline V gene. This CDR3 spans 11 amino acids. V was pared by 7 bases and J by 5 bases, with 8 bases between. The chain's CDR3 is CASTLGETQYF. The CDR3 DNA reads TGTGCCAGCACCCTGGGGGAGACCCAGTACTTC. The whole variable domain, filled in from reference TRBV11-2 and TRBJ2-5, reads EAGVAQSPRYKIIEKRQSVAFWCNPISGHATLYWYQQILGQGPKLLIQFQNNGVVDDSQLPKDRFSAERLKGVDSTLKIQPAKLEDSAVYLCASTLGETQYFGPGTRLLVL.

The V call is TRBV19, the J call TRBJ1-5; perhaps TRBD1 as D (5 bases). The germline V gene encodes CDR1 LNHDA and CDR2 SQIVND (reference sequence). CDR3 length: 14 amino acids. The germline V and J ends were trimmed by 4 bases and 7 bases, with 14 bases remaining between them. The CDR3 here is CASSTGKREQPQHF. For the CDR3, the DNA is TGTGCCAGTAGTACAGGGAAGCGGGAACAGCCCCAGCATTTT.

The gene calls are TRBV18 and TRBJ1-1; D is ambiguous. This CDR3 has 15 amino acids. V dropped 3 bases and J dropped 0 bases, with 11 bases sitting between them. Germline values: CDR1 KGHSH, CDR2 LQKENI. CDR3 loop: CASSPLPTMNTEAFF. DNA of the CDR3: TGTGCCAGCTCACCTCTTCCCACGATGAACACTGAAGCTTTCTTT.

CDR3 DNA: TGTGCCAGCAGCCGAGAACAGGGGTACGAGCAGTACTTC. It specifies CASSREQGYEQYF. The chain carries TRBV4-2 and TRBJ2-7; 7 bases are a match to TRBD1. CDR1 is LGHNA, CDR2 YNFKEQ, per germline. This CDR3 is built from 13 residues. J gave up 4 bases and V 4 bases, and 4 bases lay outside the gene matches.

The chain is built from TRBV24-1 and TRBJ2-1; D gene uncertain. This CDR3 contains 13 residues. Germline loops: CDR1 KGHDR, CDR2 SFDVKD. V dropped 2 bases and J dropped 6 bases, with 7 bases sitting between them. DNA for the CDR3: TGTGCCACCAGTGATTGGACCAGCAATGAGCAGTTCTTC. This translates into CATSDWTSNEQFF.

The V and J genes are TRBV5-1 and TRBJ2-3; TRBD1 agrees at 10 bases. Germline loops: CDR1 SGHRS, CDR2 YFSETQ. The CDR3 contains 17 residues. After removal of 1 base from V and 1 base from J, the junction contained 6 bases not matched to a gene. CDR3 sequence: CASSLPLGTGGTDTQYF. The CDR3 DNA reads as TGCGCCAGCAGCTTGCCTCTAGGGACAGGGGGCACAGATACGCAGTATTTT.

This chain connects TRBV7-2 to TRBJ1-2, with D hard to call. Trimming shortened V by 0 bases and J by 0 bases, and 8 bases separated the two germline ends. The CDR3 spans 15 residues. Germline V lookup: CDR1 SGHTA, CDR2 FQGNSA. The CDR3 is CASSLADRTNYGYTF. DNA of the CDR3: TGTGCCAGCAGCTTAGCGGACCGAACTAACTATGGCTACACCTTC. Full variable domain (missing parts from reference TRBV7-2 and TRBJ1-2): GAGVSQSPSNKVTEKGKDVELRCDPISGHTALYWYRQSLGQGLEFLIYFQGNSAPDKSGLPSDRFSAERTGGSVSTLTIQRTQQEDSAVYLCASSLADRTNYGYTFGSGTRLTVV.